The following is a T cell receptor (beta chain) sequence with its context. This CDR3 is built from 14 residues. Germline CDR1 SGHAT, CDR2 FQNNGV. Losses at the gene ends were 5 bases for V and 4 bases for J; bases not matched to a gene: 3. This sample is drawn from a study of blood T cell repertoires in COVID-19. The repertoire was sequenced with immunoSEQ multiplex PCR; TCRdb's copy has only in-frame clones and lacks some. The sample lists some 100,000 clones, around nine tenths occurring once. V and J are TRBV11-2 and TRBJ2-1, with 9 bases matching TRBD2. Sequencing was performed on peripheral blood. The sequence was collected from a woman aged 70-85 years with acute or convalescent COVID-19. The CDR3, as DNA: TGTGCCAGCAGCCGGACTAGCGAGTACAATGAGCAGTTCTTC. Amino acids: CASSRTSEYNEQFF.